The rows below give T cell receptor beta chains drawn from one sample of a study of cytomegalovirus exposure and HLA in healthy donors. TCRdb's copy holds only in-frame clones and misses some; the assay was immunoSEQ multiplex PCR. The data contain around 120,000 clones, 70% to 90% of them singletons. Sequenced input: PBMCs. Receptor source: a man younger than 35 in good health and CMV-seropositive. The CDR3 runs from the conserved cysteine through the conserved F or W. D genes are given only for firm matches. Size values are once, few and many counts, or a class for expanded clones, and some rows have none.

abundance: -
j_gene: TRBJ1-1
d_gene: -
v_gene: TRBV7-9
CDR3aa: CASSSEDSSEAFF
CDR3nt: TGTGCCAGCAGCTCCGAGGACAGTTCAGAAGCTTTCTTT

abundance: -
j_gene: TRBJ2-7
d_gene: TRBD1
v_gene: TRBV27
CDR3aa: CASSLRTGNFYEQYF
CDR3nt: TGTGCCAGCAGCCTCCGGACAGGAAATTTCTACGAGCAGTACTTC

abundance: -
j_gene: TRBJ1-1
d_gene: -
v_gene: TRBV27
CDR3aa: CASSLFPEQNTEAFF
CDR3nt: TGTGCCAGCAGTTTATTTCCAGAACAGAACACTGAAGCTTTCTTT

abundance: -
j_gene: TRBJ1-2
d_gene: -
v_gene: TRBV7-2
CDR3aa: CASSLVESLQNGYTF
CDR3nt: TGTGCCAGCAGCTTAGTGGAGAGCCTTCAAAATGGCTACACCTTC

abundance: -
j_gene: TRBJ1-4
d_gene: -
v_gene: TRBV5-1
CDR3aa: CASSLPQGTNEKLFF
CDR3nt: TGCGCCAGCAGCTTGCCTCAGGGTACTAATGAAAAACTGTTTTTT

abundance: -
j_gene: TRBJ1-6
d_gene: TRBD1
v_gene: TRBV27
CDR3aa: CASSYDRVSSPLHF
CDR3nt: TGTGCCAGCAGTTATGACAGGGTTAGTTCACCCCTCCACTTT

abundance: -
j_gene: TRBJ2-3
d_gene: TRBD1
v_gene: TRBV5-1
CDR3aa: CASSPGQFTDTQYF
CDR3nt: TGCGCCAGCAGCCCGGGACAGTTCACAGATACGCAGTATTTT

abundance: -
j_gene: TRBJ1-4
d_gene: -
v_gene: TRBV11-2
CDR3aa: CASSLADGRGNEKLFF
CDR3nt: TGTGCCAGCAGCTTAGCAGATGGGAGGGGTAATGAAAAACTGTTTTTT

abundance: -
j_gene: TRBJ1-1
d_gene: TRBD1
v_gene: TRBV6-6
CDR3aa: CASSDRENTEAFF
CDR3nt: TGTGCCAGCAGTGACAGGGAGAACACTGAAGCTTTCTTT

abundance: once
j_gene: TRBJ2-7
d_gene: -
v_gene: TRBV27
CDR3aa: CASSFKGAYEQYF
CDR3nt: TGTGCCAGCAGTTTTAAGGGGGCCTACGAGCAGTACTTC

abundance: -
j_gene: TRBJ2-2
d_gene: -
v_gene: TRBV7-9
CDR3aa: CASSLDGDYTGELFF
CDR3nt: TGTGCCAGCAGCTTAGACGGGGATTACACCGGGGAGCTGTTTTTT

abundance: -
j_gene: TRBJ1-4
d_gene: -
v_gene: TRBV14
CDR3aa: CASSQDNSFNEKLFF
CDR3nt: TGTGCCAGCAGCCAAGATAACAGCTTCAATGAAAAACTGTTTTTT

abundance: -
j_gene: TRBJ1-5
d_gene: -
v_gene: TRBV10-2
CDR3aa: CASSESEGGHNNQPQHF
CDR3nt: TGCGCCAGCAGTGAGTCTGAAGGGGGACATAACAATCAGCCCCAGCATTTT

abundance: -
j_gene: TRBJ1-2
d_gene: TRBD1
v_gene: TRBV5-1
CDR3aa: CASSLLTGLNGYTF
CDR3nt: TGCGCCAGCAGCTTGTTGACAGGGTTGAACGGCTACACCTTC

abundance: -
j_gene: TRBJ1-3
d_gene: -
v_gene: TRBV25-1
CDR3aa: CASSEGGRGTGNTIYF
CDR3nt: TGTGCCAGCAGTGAGGGGGGGAGAGGAACGGGAAACACCATATATTTT

abundance: -
j_gene: TRBJ2-2
d_gene: TRBD1
v_gene: TRBV7-9
CDR3aa: CASSPGQGNTGELFF
CDR3nt: TGTGCCAGCAGCCCCGGACAGGGGAACACCGGGGAGCTGTTTTTT

abundance: few
j_gene: TRBJ2-7
d_gene: -
v_gene: TRBV27
CDR3aa: CASSLSSGVAYEQYF
CDR3nt: TGTGCCAGCAGTTTATCATCAGGGGTCGCGTACGAGCAGTACTTC

abundance: -
j_gene: TRBJ1-4
d_gene: -
v_gene: TRBV28
CDR3aa: CASKQGFNEKLFF
CDR3nt: TGTGCCAGCAAACAGGGATTTAACGAAAAACTGTTTTTT

abundance: few
j_gene: TRBJ2-7
d_gene: -
v_gene: TRBV27
CDR3aa: CASSMTGSEQYF
CDR3nt: TGTGCCAGCAGTATGACAGGTTCCGAGCAGTACTTC

abundance: -
j_gene: TRBJ2-2
d_gene: -
v_gene: TRBV5-1
CDR3aa: CASSSVISDTGELFF
CDR3nt: TGCGCCAGCAGCTCGGTCATCTCGGACACCGGGGAGCTGTTTTTT

abundance: -
j_gene: TRBJ1-6
d_gene: -
v_gene: TRBV10-3
CDR3aa: CAISSGAVTGPFRGSPLHF
CDR3nt: TGTGCCATCAGTAGCGGGGCCGTAACCGGGCCTTTTAGGGGTTCACCCCTCCACTTT

abundance: -
j_gene: TRBJ1-4
d_gene: -
v_gene: TRBV30
CDR3aa: CAWRRRKKLFF
CDR3nt: TGTGCCTGGAGACGCAGAAAAAAACTGTTTTTT

abundance: -
j_gene: TRBJ2-2
d_gene: TRBD2
v_gene: TRBV5-1
CDR3aa: CASSLWRETTGELFF
CDR3nt: TGCGCCAGCAGCTTGTGGCGGGAGACCACCGGGGAGCTGTTTTTT

abundance: -
j_gene: TRBJ1-1
d_gene: TRBD1
v_gene: TRBV29-1
CDR3aa: CSVGTGGITEAFF
CDR3nt: TGCAGCGTTGGAACAGGGGGGATCACTGAAGCTTTCTTT

abundance: few
j_gene: TRBJ1-1
d_gene: -
v_gene: TRBV5-3
CDR3aa: CARTPQVRQGPNTEAFF
CDR3nt: TGTGCCAGAACCCCACAAGTCCGCCAGGGGCCGAACACTGAAGCTTTCTTT

abundance: -
j_gene: TRBJ1-1
d_gene: TRBD1
v_gene: TRBV28
CDR3aa: CASLGADRWVFF
CDR3nt: TGTGCCAGCCTGGGGGCGGACAGGTGGGTTTTCTTT

abundance: few
j_gene: TRBJ2-7
d_gene: TRBD1
v_gene: TRBV18
CDR3aa: CASSQGQSYEQYF
CDR3nt: TGTGCCAGCTCCCAGGGACAGTCCTACGAGCAGTACTTC

abundance: -
j_gene: TRBJ1-6
d_gene: TRBD1
v_gene: TRBV5-1
CDR3aa: CASSLGQGAYNSPLHF
CDR3nt: TGCGCCAGCAGCTTAGGACAGGGCGCCTATAATTCACCCCTCCACTTT

abundance: once
j_gene: TRBJ2-2
d_gene: -
v_gene: TRBV7-9
CDR3aa: CASSRNLDTGELFF
CDR3nt: TGTGCCAGCAGCCGCAACTTGGACACCGGGGAGCTGTTTTTT

abundance: -
j_gene: TRBJ1-4
d_gene: -
v_gene: TRBV5-6
CDR3aa: CASSFKGASEKLFF
CDR3nt: TGTGCCAGCAGCTTTAAAGGGGCGAGCGAAAAACTGTTTTTT